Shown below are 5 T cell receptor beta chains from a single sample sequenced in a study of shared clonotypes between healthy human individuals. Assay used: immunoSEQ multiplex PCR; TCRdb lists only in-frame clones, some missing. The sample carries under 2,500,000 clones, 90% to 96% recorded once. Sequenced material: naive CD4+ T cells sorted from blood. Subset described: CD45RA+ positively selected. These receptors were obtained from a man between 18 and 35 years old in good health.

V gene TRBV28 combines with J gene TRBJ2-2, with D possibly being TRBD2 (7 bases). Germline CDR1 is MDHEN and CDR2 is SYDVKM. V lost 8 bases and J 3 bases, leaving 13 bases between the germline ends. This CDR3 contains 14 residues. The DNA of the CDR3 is TGTGCCAGCTGGGAGGGGGTGTACACCGGGGAGCTGTTTTTT. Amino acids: CASWEGVYTGELFF.

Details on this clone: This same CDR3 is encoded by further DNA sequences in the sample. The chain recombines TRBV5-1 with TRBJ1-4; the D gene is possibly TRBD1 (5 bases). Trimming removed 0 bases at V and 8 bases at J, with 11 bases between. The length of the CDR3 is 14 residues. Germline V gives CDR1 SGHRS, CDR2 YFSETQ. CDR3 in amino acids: CASSLGGGEEKLFF. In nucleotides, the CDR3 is TGCGCCAGCAGCTTGGGCGGGGGAGAGGAAAAACTGTTTTTT. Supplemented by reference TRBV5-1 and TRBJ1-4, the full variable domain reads KAGVTQTPRYLIKTRGQQVTLSCSPISGHRSVSWYQQTPGQGLQFLFEYFSETQRNKGNFPGRFSGRQFSNSRSEMNVSTLELGDSALYLCASSLGGGEEKLFFGSGTQLSVL.

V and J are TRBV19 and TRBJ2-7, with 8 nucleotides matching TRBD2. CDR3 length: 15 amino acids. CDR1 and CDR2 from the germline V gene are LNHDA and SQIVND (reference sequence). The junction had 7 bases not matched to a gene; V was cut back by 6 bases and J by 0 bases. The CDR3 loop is CASRGLAGPSYEQYF. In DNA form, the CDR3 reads TGTGCCAGTAGGGGATTAGCGGGACCCTCCTACGAGCAGTACTTC.

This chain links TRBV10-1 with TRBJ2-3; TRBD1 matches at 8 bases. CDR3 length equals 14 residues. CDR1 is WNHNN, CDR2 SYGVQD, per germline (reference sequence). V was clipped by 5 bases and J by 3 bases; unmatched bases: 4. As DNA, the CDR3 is TGCGCCAGCAGTACCCGACAGGGGACAGATACGCAGTATTTT. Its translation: CASSTRQGTDTQYF.

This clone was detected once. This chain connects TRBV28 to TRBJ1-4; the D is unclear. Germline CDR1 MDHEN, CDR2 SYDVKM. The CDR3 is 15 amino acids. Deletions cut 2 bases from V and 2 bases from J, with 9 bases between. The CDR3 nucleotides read TGTGCCAGCAGTTTACTAGGAACTACTAATGAAAAACTGTTTTTT. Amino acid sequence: CASSLLGTTNEKLFF.